Shown below are 25 T cell receptor beta chains from a single sample sequenced in a study of OX40 agonist ivuxolimab in advanced cancers. Library generation was performed with the immunoSEQ multiplex PCR assay. Entries here come from immuneACCESS through TCRdb and include only in-frame sequences with V and J called. Some clones fail to appear in such tables; in the studies checked, an unresolved V gene covers under half of the shortfall, and the cause of the remainder is unknown. The sample includes some 98,000 clones, with 91% observed a single time. Of the sample, about 0.31% is held by the ten largest clones. The sequencing used CD4+ or CD8+ T cells sorted from blood, collected in a trial of the OX40 agonist ivuxolimab. Receptors originate from an adult with an advanced solid tumor such as melanoma, head and neck, liver or kidney cancer.

The chain couples TRBV7-2 to TRBJ2-5, with 9 nucleotides matching TRBD2. CDR3 length: 15 amino acids. J lost 2 bases, V lost 5 bases, and 6 bases had no gene match. Germline-derived CDR1 and CDR2 are SGHTA and FQGNSA. This chain's CDR3 is CASSHQTSGQETQYF. CDR3 DNA: TGTGCCAGCAGCCATCAGACTAGCGGACAAGAGACCCAGTACTTC. The full variable domain, with the rest looked up from reference TRBV7-2 and TRBJ2-5, is GAGVSQSPSNKVTEKGKDVELRCDPISGHTALYWYRQSLGQGLEFLIYFQGNSAPDKSGLPSDRFSAERTGGSVSTLTIQRTQQEDSAVYLCASSHQTSGQETQYFGPGTRLLVL.

The V gene is TRBV7-2, the J gene TRBJ2-5; 9 nucleotides line up with TRBD2. V lost 2 bases to trimming and J lost 5 bases; unmatched junction nucleotides: 6. This CDR3 has 15 amino acids. Looked up from germline, CDR1 is SGHTA and CDR2 is FQGNSA. The CDR3 DNA sequence: TGTGCCAGCAGCTTAAGGTGGCTAGCGGGGGAGACCCAGTACTTC. It specifies CASSLRWLAGETQYF.

The V call is TRBV5-1, the J call TRBJ1-1, with TRBD1 as a possible D gene (5 bases). The V gene's germline CDR1 is SGHRS and CDR2 YFSETQ. This CDR3 spans 13 amino acids. V lost 6 bases to trimming and J lost 0 bases, with 9 bases between them. CDR3 nucleotides: TGCGCCAGCAAGGTAGGGGTGAACACTGAAGCTTTCTTT. Protein product: CASKVGVNTEAFF.

This clone was recorded only once. The V call is TRBV7-8, the J call TRBJ2-1; no clear D. Trimming removed 1 base from V and 5 bases from J, with 9 bases in between. In germline, CDR1 is SGHVS, CDR2 FQNEAQ. The CDR3 extends over 14 amino acids. This chain's CDR3 is CASSLGTRNNEQFF. The CDR3 DNA is TGTGCCAGCAGCTTAGGGACGAGGAACAATGAGCAGTTCTTC.

The sample holds one count of this clone. The chain combines TRBV7-2 with TRBJ2-2; D unclear. CDR1 and CDR2 (germline): SGHTA, FQGNSA. The CDR3 has 15 amino acids. The germline V and J ends were trimmed by 1 base and 0 bases, with 6 bases remaining between them. The CDR3 DNA follows: TGTGCCAGCAGCTTAGGGACCGCGAACACCGGGGAGCTGTTTTTT. Translation: CASSLGTANTGELFF.

The gene calls are TRBV5-1 and TRBJ2-5; TRBD2 matches at 11 bases. The CDR3 totals 14 residues. Germline V gene lookup returns CDR1 SGHRS and CDR2 YFSETQ. The V segment lost 5 bases and the J segment 3 bases; nucleotides outside the gene matches: 3. In DNA form, the CDR3 reads TGCGCCAGCAGTAGCGGGAGGGCCGAAGAGACCCAGTACTTC. Its protein is CASSSGRAEETQYF.

The chain recombines TRBV19 with TRBJ2-7; 7 bases line up with TRBD2. The V and J ends lost 4 bases and 3 bases, in that order; junction bases with no gene match: 9. The germline CDR1 and CDR2 sequences are LNHDA and SQIVND (reference sequence). The CDR3 is 15 amino acids. Written as DNA, the CDR3 is TGTGCCAGTAGTAGCTGGAGCGGGATAGTCTACGAGCAGTACTTC. Protein sequence: CASSSWSGIVYEQYF.

CDR3 region: CASSLGQRETQYF. In nucleotides, the CDR3 is TGCGCCAGCAGCTTGGGGCAGCGGGAGACCCAGTACTTC. The rearrangement joins TRBV5-1 to TRBJ2-5; tentative D call: TRBD2 (5 bases). The CDR3 is made up of 13 amino acids. Germline V lookup: CDR1 SGHRS, CDR2 YFSETQ. Trimming shortened V by 0 bases and J by 5 bases, and 8 bases separated the two germline ends.

This rearrangement joins TRBV6-5 to TRBJ2-3; perhaps TRBD2 as D (5 bases). This CDR3 contains 11 residues. Trimming took off 0 bases at V and 15 bases at J, with 10 bases between the two ends. Germline-derived CDR1 and CDR2 are MNHEY and SVGAGI. The CDR3 here is CASSYSTSTYF. The CDR3 DNA follows: TGTGCCAGCAGTTACTCCACTAGTACTTATTTT.

This rearrangement joins TRBV27 to TRBJ1-2; D not resolved. Trimming pared 2 bases from V and 4 bases from J, leaving 11 bases between. This CDR3 has 14 residues. Germline V CDR1 and CDR2: MNHEY, SMNVEV (reference sequence). CDR3 in DNA: TGTGCCAGCAGTTTAAGAGGCAGAAGCTATGGCTACACCTTC. Its protein product is CASSLRGRSYGYTF.

V and J are TRBV7-2 and TRBJ2-2; 8 nucleotides align to TRBD2. The CDR3 extends over 15 amino acids. The germline CDR1 and CDR2 sequences are SGHTA and FQGNSA. V trimming: 1 base; J trimming: 5 bases; junction bases outside the gene matches: 3. CDR3 sequence reads: CASSLGPGGTGELFF. The DNA of the CDR3 is TGTGCCAGCAGCTTAGGTCCGGGAGGGACCGGGGAGCTGTTTTTT.

With respect to this clone: Other DNA sequences of this sample code for an identical CDR3. The chain couples TRBV11-2 to TRBJ2-5; 7 bases map to TRBD1. J gave up 2 bases and V 6 bases, and 15 bases lay outside the gene matches. The CDR3 covers 17 residues. Germline CDR1 reads SGHAT; CDR2 reads FQNNGV. The CDR3 region is CASSPRLGRGFQETQYF. For the CDR3, the DNA is TGTGCCAGCAGTCCTCGGCTGGGCAGGGGGTTTCAAGAGACCCAGTACTTC. The entire variable domain, with the rest obtained from reference TRBV11-2 and TRBJ2-5, is as follows: EAGVAQSPRYKIIEKRQSVAFWCNPISGHATLYWYQQILGQGPKLLIQFQNNGVVDDSQLPKDRFSAERLKGVDSTLKIQPAKLEDSAVYLCASSPRLGRGFQETQYFGPGTRLLVL.

The J gene is TRBJ2-5, the V gene TRBV11-2; tentatively, D is TRBD2 (6 bases). Germline loops: CDR1 SGHAT, CDR2 FQNNGV. Trimming removed 5 bases at V and 2 bases at J, with 15 bases between. This CDR3 contains 15 residues. The CDR3 loop is CASSPRFGRQETQYF. In DNA, the CDR3 is TGTGCCAGCAGCCCCCGTTTTGGGAGGCAAGAGACCCAGTACTTC. The full variable domain, rest sourced from reference TRBV11-2 and TRBJ2-5, is EAGVAQSPRYKIIEKRQSVAFWCNPISGHATLYWYQQILGQGPKLLIQFQNNGVVDDSQLPKDRFSAERLKGVDSTLKIQPAKLEDSAVYLCASSPRFGRQETQYFGPGTRLLVL.

CDR3 bases: TGTGCCAGCAGCAGCTCGACTAGTTATGAGCAGTTCTTC. Amino acid sequence: CASSSSTSYEQFF. This chain connects TRBV5-4 to TRBJ2-1; D possibly corresponds to TRBD2 (6 bases). V lost 4 bases to trimming and J lost 8 bases, with 13 bases between them. Germline V gene data show CDR1 as SGHNT and CDR2 as YYREEE (reference sequence). The CDR3 is 13 residues long.

This chain links TRBV11-2 with TRBJ2-6; D gene unclear. This CDR3 is built from 14 residues. The V gene's germline CDR1 is SGHAT and CDR2 FQNNGV. V lost 5 bases to trimming and J lost 0 bases, with 5 bases between them. CDR3 DNA sequence: TGTGCCAGCAGCCAGGTCTCTGGGGCCAACGTCCTGACTTTC. Protein: CASSQVSGANVLTF.

The gene calls are TRBV19 and TRBJ2-3, with D possibly being TRBD2 (5 bases). The germline V gene encodes CDR1 LNHDA and CDR2 SQIVND (reference sequence). V shed 3 bases and J shed 6 bases, with 10 bases lying between them. CDR3 length: 13 residues. CDR3 coding DNA: TGTGCCAGTAGTATCAACCCGGGGGATACGCAGTATTTT. Translation: CASSINPGDTQYF.

The rearrangement uses TRBV2 and TRBJ2-3; D might be TRBD2 (7 bases). There are 12 residues in the CDR3. Germline V CDR1 and CDR2: SNHLY, FYNNEI. Trimming stripped 5 bases from V and 9 bases from J, with 12 bases between. The DNA of the CDR3 is TGTGCCAGCAGTCAACCGGGGGGCACGCAGTATTTT. It yields the protein CASSQPGGTQYF.

CDR3 in DNA: TGTGCCAGCAGCACGGACAGGGGAGCCTACGAGCAGTACTTC. The encoded protein is CASSTDRGAYEQYF. This chain joins TRBV7-2 and TRBJ2-7; 9 positions match TRBD1. Per the germline V gene, CDR1 is SGHTA and CDR2 is FQGNSA. This CDR3 has 14 residues. V was clipped by 5 bases and J by 2 bases; unmatched bases: 4.

The J gene is TRBJ2-5, the V gene TRBV10-3; 8 positions agree with TRBD2. The CDR3 totals 14 residues. Germline lookup yields CDR1 ENHRY and CDR2 SYGVKD. V gave up 4 bases and J gave up 0 bases; unmatched junction bases: 1. The DNA for the CDR3 is TGTGCCATCAGTGCTAGCGGGTACCAAGAGACCCAGTACTTC. It yields the protein CAISASGYQETQYF.

CDR3 residues: CASSLNPPRGLAVAYEQYF. DNA for the CDR3: TGTGCCAGCAGCTTAAATCCCCCTAGAGGACTAGCGGTGGCCTACGAGCAGTACTTC. The V and J genes are TRBV7-2 and TRBJ2-7; 10 bases map to TRBD2. The CDR3 sequence is 19 residues long. CDR1 and CDR2 (germline): SGHTA, FQGNSA. The J segment lost 2 bases and the V segment lost 2 bases, leaving 15 bases of the junction unmatched.

The genes are TRBV5-1 and TRBJ2-1; D unresolved. In germline, CDR1 is SGHRS, CDR2 YFSETQ. The CDR3 is made up of 12 amino acids. Deletions cut 5 bases from V and 8 bases from J, with 11 bases between. The CDR3 loop is CASSAEVYEQFF. The CDR3 region has the DNA TGCGCCAGCAGTGCAGAGGTCTATGAGCAGTTCTTC.

The chain has TRBV7-6 and TRBJ1-1; D gene uncertain. Deletions cut 5 bases from V and 0 bases from J, with 10 bases between. Germline V gene data show CDR1 as SGHVS and CDR2 as FNYEAQ. The CDR3 consists of 14 residues. The CDR3 sequence is CASSRQVMNTEAFF. DNA for the CDR3: TGTGCCAGCAGCCGACAAGTCATGAACACTGAAGCTTTCTTT. Drawing the rest from reference TRBV7-6 and TRBJ1-1, the complete variable domain is GAGVSQSPRYKVTKRGQDVALRCDPISGHVSLYWYRQALGQGPEFLTYFNYEAQQDKSGLPNDRFSAERPEGSISTLTIQRTEQRDSAMYRCASSRQVMNTEAFFGQGTRLTVV.

V and J are TRBV6-6 and TRBJ2-3; D perhaps matches TRBD1 (6 bases). Trimming removed 5 bases at V and 3 bases at J, with 12 bases between. This CDR3 comprises 14 residues. Germline V gene data show CDR1 as MNHNY and CDR2 as SVGAGI (reference sequence). For the CDR3, the DNA is TGTGCCAGCAGTCGACACAGGGTTACAGATACGCAGTATTTT. This gives the protein CASSRHRVTDTQYF.

J is TRBJ1-4 and V is TRBV5-1; D call uncertain. The V gene's germline CDR1 is SGHRS and CDR2 YFSETQ. This CDR3 spans 14 amino acids. V lost 0 bases to trimming and J lost 0 bases, with 3 bases between them. The CDR3 bases are TGCGCCAGCAGCTTGGGGGCAACTAATGAAAAACTGTTTTTT. Protein: CASSLGATNEKLFF.

The chain couples TRBV9 to TRBJ2-3, with TRBD1 identical over 10 bases. J lost 3 bases, V lost 3 bases, and 4 bases had no gene match. The germline CDR1 and CDR2 sequences are SGDLS and YYNGEE. The CDR3 is 15 residues long. The CDR3 nucleotides read TGTGCCAGCAGCGGAAGGACAGGGGGTACAGATACGCAGTATTTT. Amino acids: CASSGRTGGTDTQYF.